The sequence of this TCR beta chain was determined in a study of cytomegalovirus exposure and HLA in healthy donors. CDR3 size: 14 residues. V lost 4 bases and J lost 2, with 11 bases in between. Germline CDR1 reads MDHEN; CDR2 reads SYDVKM. A multiplex PCR was run with 60 Vbeta primers and 13 Jbeta primers. Clones were read by immunoSEQ multiplex PCR, and TCRdb kept only the in-frame ones, dropping some. The sample contains approximately 180,000 clones, 81% of which appear only once. This rearrangement joins TRBV28 to TRBJ1-2, with D unclear. The sample taken for sequencing was PBMCs. The sequence came from a young man in good health and CMV-seronegative. CDR3 sequence: CASSSHLKNYGYTF. CDR3 nucleotides: TGTGCCAGCAGTTCCCACCTAAAGAACTATGGCTACACCTTC.